A selection of T cell receptor beta chains follows, all from one sample in a study of blood T cell repertoires in COVID-19. This table comes from immunoSEQ multiplex PCR, and its TCRdb copy is limited to in-frame clones, with some not included. The sample shows 66,000 or so clones, around four fifths of them seen only once. The sample comprised peripheral blood. Source of these receptors: a human donor in a cohort sampled during active COVID-19. The CDR3 runs from the conserved cysteine through the conserved F or W.

V	J	CDR3
TRBV30	TRBJ2-7	CAWSGAPGEEQYF
TRBV20-1	TRBJ2-3	CSASPDSIRYF
TRBV19	TRBJ2-1	CASRRLADSYNEQFF
TRBV15	TRBJ1-4	CATSRGALFHNEKLFF
TRBV4-3	TRBJ2-6	CASSERTSGIGSGANVLTF
TRBV7-9	TRBJ2-5	CASSLDVREGVRETQYF
TRBV19	TRBJ2-7	CASSLIGPSGGRTEQYF
TRBV19	TRBJ2-6	CASSIGTGGPGANVLTF
TRBV7-2	TRBJ1-1	CASSRLDTEAFF
TRBV13	TRBJ2-6	CASSSGLAGNPGANVLTF
TRBV19	TRBJ1-4	CASSPGTGGEGREKLFF
TRBV14	TRBJ1-1	CASSQVQSTEAFF
TRBV6-5	TRBJ2-7	CASRIAGGDYEQYF
TRBV19	TRBJ1-5	CASSEGGSNQPQHF
TRBV4-3	TRBJ2-3	CASSQGAAGTDTQYF
TRBV27	TRBJ1-2	CASSLSLGGDGYTF
TRBV19	TRBJ2-7	CASSIGGSPFYEQYF
TRBV29-1	TRBJ2-7	CSVLKLAKTSYEQYF
TRBV9	TRBJ2-2	CASSLLSGSGPGELFF
TRBV28	TRBJ2-1	CASRDLAAEQFF
TRBV10-2	TRBJ2-7	CASSVQGVYYEQYF
TRBV7-2	TRBJ1-2	CASSLVLGQGPGYTF
TRBV9	TRBJ2-1	CASSVDWQGYNEQFF
TRBV18	TRBJ2-1	CASSPTSGIGDEQFF
TRBV4-1	TRBJ2-7	CASSHPQAAYEQYF
TRBV7-2	TRBJ2-7	CASSFLAGLYEQYF
TRBV7-9	TRBJ2-6	CASRPQQGSEDGANVLTF
TRBV28	TRBJ2-3	CASHRFTASTDTQYF
TRBV12-3/TRBV12-4	TRBJ1-2	CASSTTPAYGYTF
TRBV24-1	TRBJ1-2	CATKTEYGYTF
TRBV7-9	TRBJ2-2	CASSRRQSSGELFF
TRBV4-3	TRBJ2-5	CASSQAPGSREMETQYF
TRBV9	TRBJ2-1	CASSVAGGPYNEQFF
TRBV27	TRBJ2-7	CASRGPGQRTYEQYF
TRBV4-2	TRBJ2-6	CASSQDPGGVPSGANVLTF
TRBV6-5	TRBJ2-5	CASRPTGLQETQYF
TRBV6-2/TRBV6-3	TRBJ2-7	CASSYGALVKKEQYF
TRBV6-2/TRBV6-3	TRBJ2-5	CASSPAGLKKTQYF